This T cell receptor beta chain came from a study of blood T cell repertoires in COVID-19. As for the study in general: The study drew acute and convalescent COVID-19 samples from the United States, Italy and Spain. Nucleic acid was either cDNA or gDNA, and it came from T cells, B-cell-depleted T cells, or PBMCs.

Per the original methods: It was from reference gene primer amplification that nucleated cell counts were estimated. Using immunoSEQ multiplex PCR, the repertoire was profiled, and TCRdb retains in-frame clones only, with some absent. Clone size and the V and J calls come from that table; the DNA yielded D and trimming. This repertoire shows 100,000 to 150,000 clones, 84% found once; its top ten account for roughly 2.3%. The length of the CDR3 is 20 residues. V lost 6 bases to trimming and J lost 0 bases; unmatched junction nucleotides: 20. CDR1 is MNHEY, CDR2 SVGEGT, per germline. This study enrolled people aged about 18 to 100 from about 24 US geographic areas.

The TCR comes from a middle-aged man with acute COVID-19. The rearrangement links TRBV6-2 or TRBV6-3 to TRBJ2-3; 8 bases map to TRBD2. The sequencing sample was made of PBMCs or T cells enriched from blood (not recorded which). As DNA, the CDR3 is TGTGCCAGCAGCTCACCGGGACACACTTTACTAGCGGTTAGCACAGATACGCAGTATTTT. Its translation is CASSSPGHTLLAVSTDTQYF.